Presented here are 6 T cell receptor beta chains from one specimen sequenced in a study of radiation and T cells in renal cell carcinoma. Specified time point: baseline pretreatment blood. This sample's treatment: 15 Gy SBRT to primary tumor, nephrectomy 4 weeks later. Libraries were prepared by immunoSEQ multiplex PCR; TCRdb keeps only in-frame clonotypes and omits some of them. This sample yields about 91,000 clones, of which about 79% are seen a single time; approximately 6.4% belongs to the top ten. The sequencing used blood, collected from a patient whose treatment included radiotherapy and nephrectomy. All receptors derive from a man aged 55 to 69 with renal cell carcinoma.

The J gene is TRBJ1-3, the V gene TRBV6-5; 7 bases map to TRBD1. The V gene's germline CDR1 is MNHEY and CDR2 SVGAGI. V lost 8 bases to trimming and J lost 0 bases; unmatched junction nucleotides: 7. The CDR3 sequence is 15 residues long. This chain's CDR3 is CASGQGGYSGNTIYF. The CDR3 DNA reads TGTGCCAGCGGGCAAGGGGGCTACTCTGGAAACACCATATATTTT.

This clone has only one observation. This chain links TRBV5-1 with TRBJ1-2; no definite D call. The V gene's germline CDR1 is SGHRS and CDR2 YFSETQ. Trimming took off 0 bases at V and 2 bases at J, with 8 bases between the two ends. The CDR3 covers 14 residues. CDR3 amino acids: CASSLAVENYGYTF. Written as DNA, the CDR3 is TGCGCCAGCAGCTTGGCGGTAGAGAACTATGGCTACACCTTC.

CDR3 bases: TGTGCCAGCAGTCCCGCCGACAGGGGACGGAACTATGGCTACACCTTC. Translated, it gives CASSPADRGRNYGYTF. The chain recombines TRBV28 with TRBJ1-2; 8 nucleotides line up with TRBD1. Germline V gene lookup returns CDR1 MDHEN and CDR2 SYDVKM. The V and J ends lost 5 bases and 2 bases, in that order; junction bases with no gene match: 10. The CDR3 is made up of 16 amino acids.

This clone was observed once. The chain combines TRBV7-9 with TRBJ2-1; unclear D gene. This CDR3 has 14 amino acids. Germline CDR1 SEHNR, CDR2 FQNEAQ (reference sequence). The V end was cut by 3 bases, the J end by 4 bases, with 10 bases between. This chain's CDR3 is CASSLSRTYNEQFF. CDR3 nucleotides: TGTGCCAGCAGCTTGTCCCGTACTTACAATGAGCAGTTCTTC.

The chain is built from TRBV19 and TRBJ2-6; D unresolved. The V gene's germline CDR1 is LNHDA and CDR2 SQIVND (reference sequence). The V and J ends lost 3 bases and 0 bases respectively, with 12 bases between them. This CDR3 spans 17 amino acids. Written as DNA, the CDR3 is TGTGCCAGTAGTATGATGGACCGGACCTCTGGGGCCAACGTCCTGACTTTC. Amino acids: CASSMMDRTSGANVLTF.

CDR3 sequence reads: CASSLASGWYQETQYF. The CDR3, as DNA: TGTGCCAGCAGCTTAGCTAGCGGGTGGTACCAAGAGACCCAGTACTTC. The chain employs TRBV7-2 and TRBJ2-5; 7 positions agree with TRBD2. Unmatched junction bases numbered 4, after V lost 0 bases and J lost 0 bases. The length of the CDR3 is 16 residues. Germline CDR1 and CDR2: SGHTA and FQGNSA.